This T cell receptor beta chain came from a study of siplizumab effects on memory and regulatory T cells. Germline lookup yields CDR1 LNHDA and CDR2 SQIVND (reference sequence). The CDR3 loop spans 14 amino acids. V was clipped by 3 bases and J by 5 bases; unmatched bases: 5. The protocol was immunoSEQ multiplex PCR, while the TCRdb copy is restricted to in-frame clones and leaves out a portion. The sample lists around 82,000 clones; approximately 93% were seen once. This receptor was obtained from a human donor in good health. Sequencing used CD8+ T cells sorted from blood. The rearrangement joins TRBV19 to TRBJ2-5, with 8 bases fitting TRBD1. Written as DNA, the CDR3 is TGTGCCAGTAGTATGACAGGGGCGGCGGAGACCCAGTACTTC. It codes for CASSMTGAAETQYF.